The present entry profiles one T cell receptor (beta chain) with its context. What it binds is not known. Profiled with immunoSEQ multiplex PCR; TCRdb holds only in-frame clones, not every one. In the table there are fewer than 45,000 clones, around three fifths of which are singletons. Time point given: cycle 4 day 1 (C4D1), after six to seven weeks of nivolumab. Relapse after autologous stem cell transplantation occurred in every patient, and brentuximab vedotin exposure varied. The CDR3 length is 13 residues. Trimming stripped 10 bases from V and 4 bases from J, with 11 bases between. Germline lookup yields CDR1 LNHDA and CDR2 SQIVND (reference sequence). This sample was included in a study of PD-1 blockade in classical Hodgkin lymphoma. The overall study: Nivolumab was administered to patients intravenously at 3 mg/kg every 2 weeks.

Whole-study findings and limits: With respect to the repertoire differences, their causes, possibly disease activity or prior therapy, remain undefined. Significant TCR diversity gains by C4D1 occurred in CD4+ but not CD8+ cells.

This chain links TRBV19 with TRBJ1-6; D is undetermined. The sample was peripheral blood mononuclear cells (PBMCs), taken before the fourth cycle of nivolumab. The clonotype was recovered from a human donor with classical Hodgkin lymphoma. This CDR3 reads CATRPKYNSPLHF. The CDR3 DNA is TGTGCCACCCGACCAAAATATAATTCACCCCTCCACTTT.